Listed below are T cell receptor beta chains from one sample, sequenced in a study of blood T cells in healthy people across ages. MiXCR, run by TCRdb on the 5' RACE reads, gives a single entry per CDR3 protein. This table has hundreds of thousands of distinct CDR3 sequences, around half appearing once. Input material: blood. The receptors here all came from a woman aged 60-75 years in good health. CDR3s include the opening cysteine and the closing phenylalanine or tryptophan. D genes are given only for firm matches. Part of the rows lack a size; the others show once, few, many or a class for expanded clones.

j_call: TRBJ1-4; clone_size: -; v_call: TRBV30; d_call: -; cdr3_nt: TGTGCCGGACGGGACGGAGAGGGAAAACTGTTTTTT; cdr3_aa: CAGRDGEGKLFF
j_call: TRBJ1-1; clone_size: many; v_call: TRBV7-2; d_call: TRBD1; cdr3_nt: TGTGCCAGCAGCTCCTCAGGGGGATGGACTGAAGCTTTCTTT; cdr3_aa: CASSSSGGWTEAFF
j_call: TRBJ1-1; clone_size: -; v_call: TRBV28; d_call: -; cdr3_nt: TGTGCCAGCAGTTTACCCAGGGAGAACACTGAAGCTTTCTTT; cdr3_aa: CASSLPRENTEAFF
j_call: TRBJ2-7; clone_size: once; v_call: TRBV6-5; d_call: TRBD1; cdr3_nt: TGTGCCAGCAGTTCGCGTGGGACAGGGGGCTTCTGGGAGCAGTACTTC; cdr3_aa: CASSSRGTGGFWEQYF
j_call: TRBJ2-7; clone_size: -; v_call: TRBV6-1; d_call: -; cdr3_nt: TGTGCCAGCAGTGAAGGATTTCAGTCCTACGAGCAGTACTTC; cdr3_aa: CASSEGFQSYEQYF
j_call: TRBJ1-1; clone_size: -; v_call: TRBV7-9; d_call: -; cdr3_nt: TGTGCCAGCAGCCAGAGCAACGGGGCGGCCGCTGAAGCTTTCTTT; cdr3_aa: CASSQSNGAAAEAFF
j_call: TRBJ2-1; clone_size: -; v_call: TRBV5-6; d_call: -; cdr3_nt: TGTGCCAGCAGCCACGGGCAGCCCAATGAGCAGTTCTTC; cdr3_aa: CASSHGQPNEQFF
j_call: TRBJ2-3; clone_size: -; v_call: TRBV6-2/TRBV6-3; d_call: TRBD2; cdr3_nt: TGTGCCAGCAGTTATCTTGCGGGAGTATCTAAGCGAGATACGCAGTATTTT; cdr3_aa: CASSYLAGVSKRDTQYF
j_call: TRBJ1-6; clone_size: -; v_call: TRBV9; d_call: TRBD1; cdr3_nt: TGTGCCAGCAGCGTAGGACAGGGAAGGGATTCACCCCTCCACTTT; cdr3_aa: CASSVGQGRDSPLHF
j_call: TRBJ2-1; clone_size: -; v_call: TRBV7-2; d_call: TRBD2; cdr3_nt: TGTGCCAGCAGCTTAGTCGTCAGGGACTACTACAATGAGCAGTTCTTC; cdr3_aa: CASSLVVRDYYNEQFF
j_call: TRBJ2-3; clone_size: few; v_call: TRBV20-1; d_call: -; cdr3_nt: TGCAGTGCTAGAGATACCGTCGGGGCGGCGGGAGATACGCAGTATTTT; cdr3_aa: CSARDTVGAAGDTQYF
j_call: TRBJ2-7; clone_size: -; v_call: TRBV4-2; d_call: TRBD2; cdr3_nt: TGTACCAGCAGCCAAGAGCTACTAGCGGGAAGGTCCTACGAGCAGTACTTC; cdr3_aa: CTSSQELLAGRSYEQYF
j_call: TRBJ2-1; clone_size: many; v_call: TRBV29-1; d_call: TRBD1; cdr3_nt: TGCAGCGTTGCCGGGACAGGGAAGGTAAATGAGCAGTTCTTC; cdr3_aa: CSVAGTGKVNEQFF
j_call: TRBJ2-7; clone_size: -; v_call: TRBV12-3/TRBV12-4; d_call: TRBD2; cdr3_nt: TGTGCCAGCAAAGCGGGAGGGCCCAGTAGGGAGGAGCAGTACTTC; cdr3_aa: CASKAGGPSREEQYF
j_call: TRBJ2-5; clone_size: -; v_call: TRBV12-5; d_call: -; cdr3_nt: TGTGCTAGTGGTTTGGGACCCACTCCAGAGACCCAGTACTTC; cdr3_aa: CASGLGPTPETQYF
j_call: TRBJ2-5; clone_size: few; v_call: TRBV7-2; d_call: -; cdr3_nt: TGTGCCAGCAGCTCCGGACCGGGAAGACCTGAAGAGACCCAGTACTTC; cdr3_aa: CASSSGPGRPEETQYF
j_call: TRBJ2-7; clone_size: -; v_call: TRBV11-1; d_call: TRBD2; cdr3_nt: TGTGCCAGCAGCCGACTAGCGGGAGGCTGGTACGAGCAGTACTTC; cdr3_aa: CASSRLAGGWYEQYF
j_call: TRBJ2-7; clone_size: -; v_call: TRBV7-2; d_call: -; cdr3_nt: TGTGCCAGCAGCTTAGCCATCGACAGATCGAGCTCCTACGAGCAGTACTTC; cdr3_aa: CASSLAIDRSSSYEQYF
j_call: TRBJ2-7; clone_size: -; v_call: TRBV6-6; d_call: -; cdr3_nt: TGTGCCAGCAGTTACTCGGGGCGCAAGCAGTACTTC; cdr3_aa: CASSYSGRKQYF
j_call: TRBJ2-5; clone_size: few; v_call: TRBV9; d_call: TRBD2; cdr3_nt: TGTGCCAGCAGCGGCCAGAGATTGAGGACTAGCGGCCAAGAGACCCAGTACTTC; cdr3_aa: CASSGQRLRTSGQETQYF
j_call: TRBJ2-1; clone_size: -; v_call: TRBV3-1; d_call: TRBD2; cdr3_nt: TGTGCCAGCAGCTCCATAGGCGGGAGAGGGTACAATGAGCAGTTCTTC; cdr3_aa: CASSSIGGRGYNEQFF
j_call: TRBJ2-4; clone_size: few; v_call: TRBV7-3; d_call: TRBD2; cdr3_nt: TGTGCCAGCAGCCCGGGACTAGGGAACATTCAGTACTTC; cdr3_aa: CASSPGLGNIQYF
j_call: TRBJ2-5; clone_size: -; v_call: TRBV29-1; d_call: -; cdr3_nt: TGCAGCGTGCCCGGGACACTAGAGACCCAGTACTTC; cdr3_aa: CSVPGTLETQYF
j_call: TRBJ1-2; clone_size: -; v_call: TRBV28; d_call: -; cdr3_nt: TGTGCCAGCAGTGAGTCTAACTATGGCTACACCTTC; cdr3_aa: CASSESNYGYTF
j_call: TRBJ2-7; clone_size: -; v_call: TRBV29-1; d_call: TRBD1; cdr3_nt: TGCAGCGTTGAAGACCCGGGACAGGGGGAAAACTACGAGCAGTACTTC; cdr3_aa: CSVEDPGQGENYEQYF
j_call: TRBJ2-1; clone_size: few; v_call: TRBV12-3/TRBV12-4; d_call: -; cdr3_nt: TGTGCCAGCAGTTTAGTTTCGTGGGATAGCTACAATGAGCAGTTCTTC; cdr3_aa: CASSLVSWDSYNEQFF
j_call: TRBJ2-5; clone_size: -; v_call: TRBV20-1; d_call: TRBD1; cdr3_nt: TGCAGTGCTAGAGAGCGGACAGGGGGCGCGAAGACCCAGTACTTC; cdr3_aa: CSARERTGGAKTQYF
j_call: TRBJ1-2; clone_size: -; v_call: TRBV28; d_call: TRBD1; cdr3_nt: TGTGCCAGCAATAAACCGGGACAGGGGGTTCTTAACTATGGCTACACCTTC; cdr3_aa: CASNKPGQGVLNYGYTF
j_call: TRBJ2-5; clone_size: few; v_call: TRBV20-1; d_call: TRBD1; cdr3_nt: TGCAGTGCTAGAGTCCGGACAGGGTCAGAGACCCAGTACTTC; cdr3_aa: CSARVRTGSETQYF
j_call: TRBJ2-7; clone_size: -; v_call: TRBV20-1; d_call: TRBD2; cdr3_nt: TGCAGTGCCCGGCAGACTAGCGGGAGGTACGAGCAGTACTTC; cdr3_aa: CSARQTSGRYEQYF
j_call: TRBJ2-1; clone_size: -; v_call: TRBV30; d_call: TRBD2; cdr3_nt: TGTGCCTGGAGTGCGGGACTAGCGGGGGACAATGAGCAGTTCTTC; cdr3_aa: CAWSAGLAGDNEQFF
j_call: TRBJ2-7; clone_size: few; v_call: TRBV7-2; d_call: -; cdr3_nt: TGTGCCAGCAGCTTAAAGGGGAGGACAGGAAACTACGAGCAGTACTTC; cdr3_aa: CASSLKGRTGNYEQYF
j_call: TRBJ2-7; clone_size: -; v_call: TRBV11-2; d_call: -; cdr3_nt: TGTGCCAGCAGGTCCGGGAACTACGAGCAGTACTTC; cdr3_aa: CASRSGNYEQYF
j_call: TRBJ2-5; clone_size: -; v_call: TRBV24-1; d_call: -; cdr3_nt: TGTGCCACCAGTGATGGCGGACGTGGCGGCCAAGAGACCCAGTACTTC; cdr3_aa: CATSDGGRGGQETQYF
j_call: TRBJ2-5; clone_size: few; v_call: TRBV7-9; d_call: -; cdr3_nt: TGTGCCAGCAGCTTAGCGATGGGGGGCGGAGAGACCCAGTACTTC; cdr3_aa: CASSLAMGGGETQYF
j_call: TRBJ1-4; clone_size: -; v_call: TRBV28; d_call: -; cdr3_nt: TGTGCCAGCAGTTTACCCTCGGACAGATCAAATGAAAAACTGTTTTTT; cdr3_aa: CASSLPSDRSNEKLFF
j_call: TRBJ2-4; clone_size: few; v_call: TRBV11-2; d_call: -; cdr3_nt: TGTGCCAGCAGCTTAACTCCGGAAAACATTCAGTACTTC; cdr3_aa: CASSLTPENIQYF
j_call: TRBJ1-6; clone_size: -; v_call: TRBV7-2; d_call: -; cdr3_nt: TGTGCCAGCAGCCTCAGGGCCGGGGCCAGAAATTCACCCCTCCACTTT; cdr3_aa: CASSLRAGARNSPLHF
j_call: TRBJ2-5; clone_size: few; v_call: TRBV4-3; d_call: TRBD2; cdr3_nt: TGCGCCAGCAGCCAAGATGTAGTAGCGGGAGATGTTCGCCGTGAGACCCAGTACTTC; cdr3_aa: CASSQDVVAGDVRRETQYF
j_call: TRBJ1-4; clone_size: -; v_call: TRBV7-9; d_call: -; cdr3_nt: TGTGCCAGCAGCTTAGTGGGGATTAATGAAAAACTGTTTTTT; cdr3_aa: CASSLVGINEKLFF
j_call: TRBJ2-7; clone_size: -; v_call: TRBV20-1; d_call: TRBD2; cdr3_nt: TGCAGTGCTAAAGGGCTAGCGGGAGCCGAGCAGTACTTC; cdr3_aa: CSAKGLAGAEQYF
j_call: TRBJ1-2; clone_size: few; v_call: TRBV7-2; d_call: -; cdr3_nt: TGTGCCAGCAGCTTAGCTGGGGGACGGCCTCTCTATGGCTACACCTTC; cdr3_aa: CASSLAGGRPLYGYTF
j_call: TRBJ2-7; clone_size: once; v_call: TRBV20-1; d_call: TRBD2; cdr3_nt: TGCAGTCCCCACATTGCGGGAGGGCCGGGCGAGCAGTACTTC; cdr3_aa: CSPHIAGGPGEQYF
j_call: TRBJ2-3; clone_size: -; v_call: TRBV28; d_call: -; cdr3_nt: TGTGCCAGCAGTTTACAGGACGGCACAGATACGCAGTATTTT; cdr3_aa: CASSLQDGTDTQYF
j_call: TRBJ2-7; clone_size: few; v_call: TRBV20-1; d_call: TRBD2; cdr3_nt: TGCAGTGCGAGGACTAGCGGGAGAAGTAGCGAGCAGTACTTC; cdr3_aa: CSARTSGRSSEQYF
j_call: TRBJ2-5; clone_size: -; v_call: TRBV20-1; d_call: TRBD2; cdr3_nt: TGCAGTGCTACTCCGTGGACTAGCGGAAATGAGCAGTACTTC; cdr3_aa: CSATPWTSGNEQYF
j_call: TRBJ1-5; clone_size: -; v_call: TRBV7-8; d_call: -; cdr3_nt: TGTGCCAGCAGCTCAGGACAACATCAGCCCCAGCATTTT; cdr3_aa: CASSSGQHQPQHF